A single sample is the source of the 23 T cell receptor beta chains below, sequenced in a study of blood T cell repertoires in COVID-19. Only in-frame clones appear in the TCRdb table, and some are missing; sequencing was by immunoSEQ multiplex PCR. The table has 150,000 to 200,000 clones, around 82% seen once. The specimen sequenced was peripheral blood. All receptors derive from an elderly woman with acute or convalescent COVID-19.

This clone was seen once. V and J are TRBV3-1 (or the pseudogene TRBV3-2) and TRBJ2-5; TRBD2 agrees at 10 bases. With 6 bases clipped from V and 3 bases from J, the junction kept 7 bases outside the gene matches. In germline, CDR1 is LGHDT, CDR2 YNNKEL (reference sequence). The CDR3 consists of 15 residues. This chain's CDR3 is CASSRSSGGKETQYF. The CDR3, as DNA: TGTGCCAGCAGTCGATCTAGCGGGGGTAAAGAGACCCAGTACTTC.

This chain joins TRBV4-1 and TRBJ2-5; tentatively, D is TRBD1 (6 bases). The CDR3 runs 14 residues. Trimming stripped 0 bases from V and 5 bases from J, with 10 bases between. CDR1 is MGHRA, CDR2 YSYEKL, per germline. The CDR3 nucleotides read TGCGCCAGCAGCCAAGAACAGGGTCGGGAGACCCAGTACTTC. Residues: CASSQEQGRETQYF.

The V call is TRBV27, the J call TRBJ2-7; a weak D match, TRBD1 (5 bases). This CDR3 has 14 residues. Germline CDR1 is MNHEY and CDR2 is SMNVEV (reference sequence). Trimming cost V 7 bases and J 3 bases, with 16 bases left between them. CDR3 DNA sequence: TGTGCCAGCACCCGGCAGGCAGGGATCTACGAGCAGTACTTC. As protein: CASTRQAGIYEQYF.

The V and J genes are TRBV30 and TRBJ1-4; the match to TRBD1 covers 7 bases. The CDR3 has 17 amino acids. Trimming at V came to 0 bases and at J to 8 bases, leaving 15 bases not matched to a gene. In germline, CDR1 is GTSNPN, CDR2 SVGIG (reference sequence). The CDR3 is CAWSVQDRTFLEEKLFF. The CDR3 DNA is TGTGCCTGGAGTGTACAGGACAGGACATTTCTCGAAGAAAAACTGTTTTTT.

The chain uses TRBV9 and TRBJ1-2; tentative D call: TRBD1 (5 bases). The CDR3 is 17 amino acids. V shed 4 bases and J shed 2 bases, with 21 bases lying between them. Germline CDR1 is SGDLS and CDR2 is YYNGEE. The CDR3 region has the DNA TGTGCCAGCAGCCCAGACAGACAGCCTTACCTCAACTATGGCTACACCTTC. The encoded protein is CASSPDRQPYLNYGYTF.

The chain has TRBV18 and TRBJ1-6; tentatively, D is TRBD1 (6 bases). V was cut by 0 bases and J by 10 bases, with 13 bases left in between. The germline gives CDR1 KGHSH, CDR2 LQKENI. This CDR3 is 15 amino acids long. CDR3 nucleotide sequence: TGTGCCAGCTCACCACCGCTACAGGGTGGCTCACCCCTCCACTTT. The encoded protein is CASSPPLQGGSPLHF.

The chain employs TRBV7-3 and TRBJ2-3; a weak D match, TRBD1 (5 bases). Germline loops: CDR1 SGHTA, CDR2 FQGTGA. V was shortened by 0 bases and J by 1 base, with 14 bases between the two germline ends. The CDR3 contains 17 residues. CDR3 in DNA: TGTGCCAGCAGCTTAACGGGGCAGGTCTCGGGCACAGATACGCAGTATTTT. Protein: CASSLTGQVSGTDTQYF.

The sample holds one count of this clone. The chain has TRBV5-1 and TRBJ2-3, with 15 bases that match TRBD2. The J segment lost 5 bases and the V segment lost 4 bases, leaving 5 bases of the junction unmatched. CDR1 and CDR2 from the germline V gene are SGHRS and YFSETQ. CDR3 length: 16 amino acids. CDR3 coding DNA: TGCGCCAGCAGCCTAGGACTAGCGGGAGGGCAAGATACGCAGTATTTT. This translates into CASSLGLAGGQDTQYF.

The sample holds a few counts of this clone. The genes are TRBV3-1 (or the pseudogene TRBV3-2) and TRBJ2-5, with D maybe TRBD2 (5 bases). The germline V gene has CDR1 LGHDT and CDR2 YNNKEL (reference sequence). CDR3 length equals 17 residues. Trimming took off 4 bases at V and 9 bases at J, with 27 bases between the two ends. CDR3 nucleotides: TGTGCCAGCAGCCCCCAAGAACGTTCGGGGTTAGGGAGTGCCCAGTACTTC. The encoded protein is CASSPQERSGLGSAQYF.

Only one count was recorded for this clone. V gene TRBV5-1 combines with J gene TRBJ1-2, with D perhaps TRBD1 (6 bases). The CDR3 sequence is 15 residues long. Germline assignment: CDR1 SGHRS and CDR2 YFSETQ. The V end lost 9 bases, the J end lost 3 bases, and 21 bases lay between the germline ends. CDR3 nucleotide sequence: TGCGCCATCATGGGGGCCAGGGAAAAGTACTATGGCTACACCTTC. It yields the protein CAIMGAREKYYGYTF.

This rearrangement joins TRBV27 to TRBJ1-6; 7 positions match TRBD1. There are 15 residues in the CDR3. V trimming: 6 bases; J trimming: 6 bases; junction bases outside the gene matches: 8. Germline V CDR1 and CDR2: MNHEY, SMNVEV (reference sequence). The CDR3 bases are TGTGCCAGCAGCTACGGGACAGTCCTTAATTCACCCCTCCACTTT. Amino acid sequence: CASSYGTVLNSPLHF.

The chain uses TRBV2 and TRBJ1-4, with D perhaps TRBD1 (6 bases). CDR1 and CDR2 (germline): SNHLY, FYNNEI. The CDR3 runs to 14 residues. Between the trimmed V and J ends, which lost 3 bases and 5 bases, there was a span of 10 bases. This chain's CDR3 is CASSEDRVNEKLFF. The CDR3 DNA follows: TGTGCCAGCAGTGAGGACAGAGTGAATGAAAAACTGTTTTTT. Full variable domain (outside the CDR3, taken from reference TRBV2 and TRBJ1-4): EPEVTQTPSHQVTQMGQEVILRCVPISNHLYFYWYRQILGQKVEFLVSFYNNEISEKSEIFDDQFSVERPDGSNFTLKIRSTKLEDSAMYFCASSEDRVNEKLFFGSGTQLSVL.

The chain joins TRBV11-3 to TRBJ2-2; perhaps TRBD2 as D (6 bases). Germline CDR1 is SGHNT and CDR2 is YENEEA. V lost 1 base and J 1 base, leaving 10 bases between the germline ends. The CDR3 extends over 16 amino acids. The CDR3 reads CASSLVLARNTGELFF. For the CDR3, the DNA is TGTGCCAGCAGCTTAGTCCTAGCGAGGAACACCGGGGAGCTGTTTTTT.

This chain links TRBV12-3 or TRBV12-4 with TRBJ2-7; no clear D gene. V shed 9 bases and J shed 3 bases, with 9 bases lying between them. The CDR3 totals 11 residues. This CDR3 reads CASGPSYEQYF. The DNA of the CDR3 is TGTGCCAGTGGCCCAAGCTACGAGCAGTACTTC.

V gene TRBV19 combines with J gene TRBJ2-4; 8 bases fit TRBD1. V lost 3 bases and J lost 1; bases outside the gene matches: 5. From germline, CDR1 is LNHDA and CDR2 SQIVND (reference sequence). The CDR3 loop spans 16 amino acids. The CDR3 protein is CASSIGTGRAKNIQYF. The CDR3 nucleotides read TGTGCCAGTAGTATCGGGACAGGTAGGGCCAAAAACATTCAGTACTTC. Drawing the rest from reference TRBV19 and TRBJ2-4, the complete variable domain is DGGITQSPKYLFRKEGQNVTLSCEQNLNHDAMYWYRQDPGQGLRLIYYSQIVNDFQKGDIAEGYSVSREKKESFPLTVTSAQKNPTAFYLCASSIGTGRAKNIQYFGAGTRLSVL.

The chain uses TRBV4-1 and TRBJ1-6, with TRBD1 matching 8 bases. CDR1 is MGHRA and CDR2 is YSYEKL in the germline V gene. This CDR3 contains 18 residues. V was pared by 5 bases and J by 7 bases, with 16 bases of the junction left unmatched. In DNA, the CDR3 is TGCGCCAGCAGCATAAAGATCTCAGGGGGCGGATTAAATTCACCCCTCCACTTT. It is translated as CASSIKISGGGLNSPLHF.

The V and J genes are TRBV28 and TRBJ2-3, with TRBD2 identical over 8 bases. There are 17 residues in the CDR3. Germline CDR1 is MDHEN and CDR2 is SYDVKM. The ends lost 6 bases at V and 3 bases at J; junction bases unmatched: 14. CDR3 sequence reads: CASSRPLGREATDTQYF. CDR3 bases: TGTGCCAGCAGCCGCCCGTTGGGGCGGGAGGCGACAGATACGCAGTATTTT.

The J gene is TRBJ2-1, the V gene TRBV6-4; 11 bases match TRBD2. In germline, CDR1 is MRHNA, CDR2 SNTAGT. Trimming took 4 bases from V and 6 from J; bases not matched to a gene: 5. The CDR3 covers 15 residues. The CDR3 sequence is CASSVASGRFNEQFF. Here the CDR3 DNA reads TGTGCCAGCAGTGTGGCTAGCGGGAGGTTCAATGAGCAGTTCTTC.

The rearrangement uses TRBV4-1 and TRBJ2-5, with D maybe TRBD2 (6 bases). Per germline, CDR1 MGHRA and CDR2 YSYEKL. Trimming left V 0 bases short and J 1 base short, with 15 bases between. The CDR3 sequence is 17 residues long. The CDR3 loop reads CASSQDGGASAQETQYF. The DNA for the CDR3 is TGCGCCAGCAGCCAAGATGGCGGAGCTAGCGCCCAAGAGACCCAGTACTTC.

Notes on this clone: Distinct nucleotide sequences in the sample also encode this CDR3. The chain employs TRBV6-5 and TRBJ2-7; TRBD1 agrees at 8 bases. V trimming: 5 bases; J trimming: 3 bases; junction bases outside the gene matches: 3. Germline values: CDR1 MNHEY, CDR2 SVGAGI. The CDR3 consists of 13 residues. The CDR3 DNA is TGTGCCAGCAGTCGACAGGGGAGCTACGAGCAGTACTTC. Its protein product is CASSRQGSYEQYF.

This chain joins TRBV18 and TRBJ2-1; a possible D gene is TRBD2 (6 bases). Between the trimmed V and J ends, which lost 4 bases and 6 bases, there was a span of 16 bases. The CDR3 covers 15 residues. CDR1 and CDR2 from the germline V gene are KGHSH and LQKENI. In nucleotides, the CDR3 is TGTGCCAGCTCACTCCCTGGAGGGTTCCGCAATGAGCAGTTCTTC. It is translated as CASSLPGGFRNEQFF. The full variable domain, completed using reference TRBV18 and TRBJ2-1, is NAGVMQNPRHLVRRRGQEARLRCSPMKGHSHVYWYRQLPEEGLKFMVYLQKENIIDESGMPKERFSAEFPKEGPSILRIQQVVRGDSAAYFCASSLPGGFRNEQFFGPGTRLTVL.

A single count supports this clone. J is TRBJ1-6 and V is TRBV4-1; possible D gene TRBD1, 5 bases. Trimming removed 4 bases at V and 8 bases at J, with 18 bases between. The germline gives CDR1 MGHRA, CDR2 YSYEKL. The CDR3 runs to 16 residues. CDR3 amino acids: CASSLLPPGRDSPLHF. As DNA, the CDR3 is TGCGCCAGCAGCCTACTCCCCCCCGGCAGGGATTCACCCCTCCACTTT.

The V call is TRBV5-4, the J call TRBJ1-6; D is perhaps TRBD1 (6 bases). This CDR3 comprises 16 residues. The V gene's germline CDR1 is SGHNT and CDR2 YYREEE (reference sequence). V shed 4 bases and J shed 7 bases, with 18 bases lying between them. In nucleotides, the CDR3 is TGTGCCAGCAGCCCCCCGGCGGGGGGGCGAAATTCACCCCTCCACTTT. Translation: CASSPPAGGRNSPLHF. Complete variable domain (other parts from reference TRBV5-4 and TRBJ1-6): ETGVTQSPTHLIKTRGQQVTLRCSSQSGHNTVSWYQQALGQGPQFIFQYYREEENGRGNFPPRFSGLQFPNYSSELNVNALELDDSALYLCASSPPAGGRNSPLHFGNGTRLTVT.